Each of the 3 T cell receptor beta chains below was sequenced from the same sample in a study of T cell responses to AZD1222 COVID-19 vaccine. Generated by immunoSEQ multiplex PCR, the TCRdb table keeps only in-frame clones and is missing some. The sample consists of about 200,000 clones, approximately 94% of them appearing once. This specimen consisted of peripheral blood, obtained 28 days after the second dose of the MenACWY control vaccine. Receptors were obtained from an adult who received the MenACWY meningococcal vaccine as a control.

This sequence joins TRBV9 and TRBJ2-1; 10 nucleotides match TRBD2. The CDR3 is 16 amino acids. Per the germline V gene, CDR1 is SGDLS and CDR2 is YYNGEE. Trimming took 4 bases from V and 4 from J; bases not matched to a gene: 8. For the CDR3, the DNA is TGTGCCAGCAGCTCCGGGACTAGCGAGAAGTACAATGAGCAGTTCTTC. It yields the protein CASSSGTSEKYNEQFF.

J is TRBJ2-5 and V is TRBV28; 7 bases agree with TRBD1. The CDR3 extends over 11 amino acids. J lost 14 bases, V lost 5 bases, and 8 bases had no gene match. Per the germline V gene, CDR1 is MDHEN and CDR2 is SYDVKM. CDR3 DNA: TGTGCCAGCAGTCCGACAGGGTTTTTCTACTTC. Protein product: CASSPTGFFYF. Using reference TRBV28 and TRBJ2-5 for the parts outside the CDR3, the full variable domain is DVKVTQSSRYLVKRTGEKVFLECVQDMDHENMFWYRQDPGLGLRLIYFSYDVKMKEKGDIPEGYSVSREKKERFSLILESASTNQTSMYLCASSPTGFFYFGPGTRLLVL.

Written as DNA, the CDR3 is TGTGCCAGCAGTTCGCCCACAGGGGGCGTAGAAAAACTGTTTTTT. Translating gives CASSSPTGGVEKLFF. The chain employs TRBV28 and TRBJ1-4, with 9 nucleotides matching TRBD1. The ends lost 4 bases at V and 8 bases at J; junction bases unmatched: 8. Germline V gene sequence: CDR1 MDHEN, CDR2 SYDVKM. CDR3 size: 15 residues. The full variable domain, in which reference TRBV28 and TRBJ1-4 provide the parts outside the CDR3, is DVKVTQSSRYLVKRTGEKVFLECVQDMDHENMFWYRQDPGLGLRLIYFSYDVKMKEKGDIPEGYSVSREKKERFSLILESASTNQTSMYLCASSSPTGGVEKLFFGSGTQLSVL.